This TCR beta chain was profiled in a study of cytomegalovirus exposure and HLA in healthy donors. Study-wide background: In an early release, HLA-typed donors contributed approximately 80 million unique TCR sequences.

Overall study results and limits: Using the classifier, cytomegalovirus status was reportedly diagnosed with high specificity and sensitivity. Productive rates of about 90% or about 30% were seen for most TCR beta V segments in an earlier analysis.

Germline CDR1 MNHNS, CDR2 SASEGT. V dropped 3 bases and J dropped 2; count of bases not matched to a gene: 0. This CDR3 region has 14 residues. The PCR used 60 Vbeta and 13 Jbeta primers. Produced via immunoSEQ multiplex PCR; TCRdb's table is partial and in-frame only. The sample includes tens of thousands of clones, roughly 77% of them seen just once. As to this clone: Antigen specificity is unknown.

The sequenced material came from PBMCs. The clonotype was recovered from a man aged 25-45 years in good health and CMV-seronegative. This sequence joins TRBV6-1 and TRBJ1-2; 10 bases are shared with TRBD1. CDR3 protein: CASSEGQGNYGYTF. Written as DNA, the CDR3 is TGTGCCAGCAGTGAGGGACAGGGGAACTATGGCTACACCTTC.